This T cell receptor (beta chain) was captured in a study of Ad26.COV2.S vaccination and SARS-CoV-2 variants. Points from the study as a whole: In vaccinated individuals, spike-specific CD8+ and CD4+ T cell responses reportedly displayed substantial breadth.

Trimming cost V 0 bases and J 6 bases, with 4 bases left between them. This CDR3 is built from 12 residues. CDR1 SEHNR and CDR2 FQNEAQ come from the germline V gene (reference sequence). The sample's treatment: 19 received Ad26.COV2.S at low or high dose, single or two shots; several received placebo; per-sample allocation not given. Sampling took place 63 days after the first vaccine or placebo injection. Regarding this clone: The antigen is unknown.

Using immunoSEQ multiplex PCR, the repertoire was profiled, and TCRdb retains in-frame clones only, with some absent. The sample records a few hundred thousand clones, 75% to 95% being singletons. Sequencing was performed on peripheral blood, taken in a trial of Ad26.COV2.S vaccine versus placebo. This TCR was recovered from a person between 18 and 65 years old who received the Ad26.COV2.S COVID-19 vaccine or a placebo. This chain uses TRBV7-9 with TRBJ2-3; D ambiguous. The CDR3 sequence is CASSLAADTQYF. Written as DNA, the CDR3 is TGTGCCAGCAGCTTAGCGGCGGATACGCAGTATTTT.